The next 17 T cell receptor beta chains were all read from a single sample in a study of T-cell reconstitution after alpha-beta-depleted transplantation in children. TCRbeta library construction was performed incorporating unique molecular identifiers. TCRdb passed the PCR reads through MiXCR, listing each CDR3 protein once. The table includes almost 500,000 distinct CDR3 sequences, about an eighth detected once. Here the sequenced sample was PBMCs from the stem cell graft donor, taken from the stem cell graft. The source of these receptors is a human donor who donated a stem cell graft to a child with combined immunodeficiency.

This clonotype occurred many times. CDR3 nucleotide sequence: TGTGCCAGCAGCTCGCGATGGGAAGGGGCTAACTATGGCTACACCTTC. Protein: CASSSRWEGANYGYTF. This chain uses TRBV6-1 with TRBJ1-2; a possible D gene is TRBD1 (5 bases). Germline V gene sequence: CDR1 MNHNS, CDR2 SASEGT. This CDR3 is 16 amino acids long. V lost 6 bases and J lost 0, with 17 bases in between.

The chain carries TRBV12-3 or TRBV12-4 and TRBJ2-2; 8 bases agree with TRBD2. J was trimmed by 6 bases and V by 6 bases; bases with no gene match: 9. CDR3 length equals 15 residues. Written as DNA, the CDR3 is TGTGCCAGCAGCACGTTGGCGGGAGGCCCCGGGGAGCTGTTTTTT. It encodes CASSTLAGGPGELFF.

The chain employs TRBV24-1 and TRBJ2-3, with TRBD2 identical over 7 bases. The ends lost 0 bases at V and 0 bases at J; junction bases unmatched: 5. The CDR3 is 17 residues long. Germline CDR1 reads KGHDR; CDR2 reads SFDVKD. The CDR3: CATSDLSGASSTDTQYF. CDR3 in DNA: TGTGCCACCAGTGATTTGAGCGGGGCATCTAGCACAGATACGCAGTATTTT.

The V gene is TRBV5-5, the J gene TRBJ2-7, with D perhaps TRBD2 (6 bases). CDR3 length: 15 amino acids. Trimming left V 4 bases short and J 0 bases short, with 14 bases between. CDR1 and CDR2 from the germline V gene are SGHKS and YYEKEE (reference sequence). CDR3 DNA: TGTGCCAGCAGCGTCCGGGACTCACGCTCCTACGAGCAGTACTTC. Translating gives CASSVRDSRSYEQYF.

This clonotype showed up just a few times. The rearrangement uses TRBV20-1 and TRBJ2-7, with a weak D call TRBD2 (6 bases). Germline loops: CDR1 DFQATT, CDR2 SNEGSKA (reference sequence). CDR3 length equals 15 residues. The ends were cut back, 0 bases at V and 6 bases at J, with 18 bases in the middle. DNA of the CDR3: TGCAGTGCTAGAGAAAGTGAGGGAGGAGTCCGCGAGCAGTACTTC. Amino acids: CSARESEGGVREQYF.

V is TRBV19 and J is TRBJ1-3; a possible D gene is TRBD1 (5 bases). Trimming took 7 bases from V and 8 from J, leaving 18 bases between them. CDR1 is LNHDA, CDR2 SQIVND, per germline (reference sequence). CDR3 length: 14 amino acids. The CDR3 bases are TGTGCCAGTACCCAACGAGCAGGGTTATACACCATATATTTT. This encodes CASTQRAGLYTIYF. The whole variable domain, remainder taken from reference TRBV19 and TRBJ1-3, is DGGITQSPKYLFRKEGQNVTLSCEQNLNHDAMYWYRQDPGQGLRLIYYSQIVNDFQKGDIAEGYSVSREKKESFPLTVTSAQKNPTAFYLCASTQRAGLYTIYFGEGSWLTVV.

The V call is TRBV11-2, the J call TRBJ2-5; 11 bases are a match to TRBD2. Unmatched junction bases numbered 10, after V lost 5 bases and J lost 5 bases. Per the germline V gene, CDR1 is SGHAT and CDR2 is FQNNGV. This CDR3 is 16 amino acids long. As DNA, the CDR3 is TGTGCCAGCAGCCGCCGACTAGCGGGGTCTATGGAGACCCAGTACTTC. Translated, it gives CASSRRLAGSMETQYF.

The rearrangement joins TRBV2 to TRBJ2-3; tentatively, D is TRBD2 (7 bases). The CDR3 loop spans 15 amino acids. Between the trimmed V and J ends, which lost 5 bases and 2 bases, there was a span of 14 bases. In germline, CDR1 is SNHLY, CDR2 FYNNEI. DNA for the CDR3: TGTGCCAGCAGTAATCGGGGGGCAAACACAGATACGCAGTATTTT. This encodes CASSNRGANTDTQYF.

This clonotype has a count of ten or more. The V call is TRBV20-1, the J call TRBJ2-1; 10 nucleotides align to TRBD1. The CDR3 runs 14 residues. Trimming took 5 bases from V and 8 from J; bases not matched to a gene: 9. Per germline, CDR1 DFQATT and CDR2 SNEGSKA (reference sequence). CDR3 region: CSAATGTGVDEQFF. The CDR3 DNA sequence: TGCAGTGCTGCGACCGGGACAGGGGTGGATGAGCAGTTCTTC.

The chain joins TRBV7-2 to TRBJ2-5; TRBD2 agrees at 8 bases. Trimming at V came to 1 base and at J to 5 bases, leaving 9 bases not matched to a gene. Germline V gene sequence: CDR1 SGHTA, CDR2 FQGNSA. The CDR3 has 16 residues. The CDR3 coding sequence is TGTGCCAGCAGCTTAGATACCGGGAGGGCCGGGGAGACCCAGTACTTC. Protein: CASSLDTGRAGETQYF. Full variable domain (missing parts from reference TRBV7-2 and TRBJ2-5): GAGVSQSPSNKVTEKGKDVELRCDPISGHTALYWYRQSLGQGLEFLIYFQGNSAPDKSGLPSDRFSAERTGGSVSTLTIQRTQQEDSAVYLCASSLDTGRAGETQYFGPGTRLLVL.

This clonotype occurred many times. The rearrangement links TRBV5-5 to TRBJ2-1; 11 nucleotides align to TRBD2. CDR3 length: 15 amino acids. CDR1 is SGHKS, CDR2 YYEKEE, per germline (reference sequence). V was pared by 2 bases and J by 10 bases, with 8 bases of the junction left unmatched. The CDR3 sequence: CASSFLTSGVLEQFF. CDR3 bases: TGTGCCAGCAGCTTTCTGACTAGCGGGGTCTTGGAGCAGTTCTTC.

In its sample, this clonotype was seen a few times. This chain connects TRBV12-3 or TRBV12-4 to TRBJ2-3; TRBD1 is a possible D gene (5 bases). With 5 bases removed from V and 0 bases from J, the gap between germline ends came to 15 bases. The CDR3 covers 16 residues. The CDR3 region is CASSILRQPSTDTQYF. The CDR3 nucleotides are TGTGCCAGCAGTATCCTCCGACAGCCCAGCACAGATACGCAGTATTTT.

At least ten counts were recorded for this clonotype. The chain couples TRBV5-5 to TRBJ2-1, with 14 bases matching TRBD2. CDR3 length: 18 residues. With V trimmed by 4 bases and J by 4 bases, 10 bases remained unmatched. Germline V CDR1 and CDR2: SGHKS, YYEKEE (reference sequence). CDR3 in DNA: TGTGCCAGCAGCAAGGGACTAGCGGGGGAGGTGTCATACAATGAGCAGTTCTTC. It yields the protein CASSKGLAGEVSYNEQFF.

V and J are TRBV6-6 and TRBJ1-1; D call uncertain. V was trimmed by 5 bases and J by 1 base, leaving 5 bases between them. This CDR3 has 12 amino acids. CDR1 is MNHNY, CDR2 SVGAGI, per germline (reference sequence). The CDR3 sequence is CASSDPNTEAFF. The CDR3 DNA follows: TGTGCCAGCAGTGATCCGAACACTGAAGCTTTCTTT.

This clonotype was counted only a few times. V and J are TRBV5-1 and TRBJ2-5, with D possibly being TRBD2 (5 bases). This CDR3 region has 15 residues. From germline, CDR1 is SGHRS and CDR2 YFSETQ. Trimming removed 4 bases from V and 5 bases from J, with 18 bases in between. This CDR3 is CASSGSGFDMETQYF. The CDR3 DNA reads TGCGCCAGCAGCGGGAGCGGATTCGATATGGAGACCCAGTACTTC.

Ten or more counts support this clonotype. The chain employs TRBV5-1 and TRBJ2-5; D ambiguous. From germline, CDR1 is SGHRS and CDR2 YFSETQ. CDR3 length: 14 amino acids. V was trimmed by 2 bases and J by 5 bases, leaving 13 bases between them. The CDR3 spells CASSFARKGETQYF. The CDR3, as DNA: TGCGCCAGCAGCTTCGCCCGTAAAGGGGAGACCCAGTACTTC.

In this sample, this clonotype turned up a few times. V and J are TRBV27 and TRBJ2-3; D remains ambiguous. The germline V gene has CDR1 MNHEY and CDR2 SMNVEV (reference sequence). V dropped 8 bases and J dropped 5 bases, with 8 bases sitting between them. This CDR3 contains 11 residues. CDR3 loop: CASRFGDTQYF. CDR3 sequence (DNA): TGTGCCAGCCGGTTTGGAGATACGCAGTATTTT.